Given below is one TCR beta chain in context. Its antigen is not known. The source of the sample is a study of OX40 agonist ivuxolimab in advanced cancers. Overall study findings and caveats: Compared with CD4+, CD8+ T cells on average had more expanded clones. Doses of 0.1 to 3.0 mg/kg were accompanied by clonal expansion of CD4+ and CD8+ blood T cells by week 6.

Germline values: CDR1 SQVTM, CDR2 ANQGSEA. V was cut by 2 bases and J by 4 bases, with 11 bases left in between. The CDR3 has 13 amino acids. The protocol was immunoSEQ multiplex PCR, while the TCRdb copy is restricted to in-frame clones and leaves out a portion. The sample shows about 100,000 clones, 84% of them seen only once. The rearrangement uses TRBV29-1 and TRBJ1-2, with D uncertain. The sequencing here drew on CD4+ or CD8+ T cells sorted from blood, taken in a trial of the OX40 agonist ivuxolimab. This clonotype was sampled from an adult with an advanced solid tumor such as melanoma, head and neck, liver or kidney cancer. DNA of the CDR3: TGCAGCGTTGAACCTAATCCCTTCTATGGCTACACCTTC. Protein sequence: CSVEPNPFYGYTF.